This is a list of T cell receptor beta chains from one sample in a study of cytomegalovirus exposure and HLA in healthy donors. Sequenced by immunoSEQ multiplex PCR; TCRdb stores in-frame clones only, minus some. Of some 150,000 clones in the sample, 72% were seen once. Sequenced input: PBMCs. All receptors derive from a man aged 50 or older in good health and CMV-seropositive. CDR3s include the opening cysteine and the closing phenylalanine or tryptophan. D genes are given only for firm matches. Clone size is stated in some rows and not others, as once, few, many or a class when expanded.

clone_size: -; j_call: TRBJ1-1; v_call: TRBV27; d_call: TRBD1; cdr3_aa: CASSLLGTGRGSTEAFF; cdr3_nt: TGTGCCAGCAGTTTACTTGGGACAGGACGCGGGAGCACTGAAGCTTTCTTT
clone_size: -; j_call: TRBJ1-1; v_call: TRBV5-5; d_call: -; cdr3_aa: CASSLGVYPLNTEAFF; cdr3_nt: TGTGCCAGCAGCTTGGGTGTCTATCCCTTGAACACTGAAGCTTTCTTT
clone_size: -; j_call: TRBJ2-7; v_call: TRBV7-6; d_call: -; cdr3_aa: CASSSSRLGLSYEQYF; cdr3_nt: TGTGCCAGCAGCTCGTCTCGACTAGGGCTCTCCTACGAGCAGTACTTC
clone_size: -; j_call: TRBJ1-1; v_call: TRBV27; d_call: -; cdr3_aa: CASSGGGGRVNTEAFF; cdr3_nt: TGTGCCAGCAGTGGGGGCGGGGGCAGGGTGAACACTGAAGCTTTCTTT
clone_size: -; j_call: TRBJ2-3; v_call: TRBV19; d_call: -; cdr3_aa: CASSLRGDTQYF; cdr3_nt: TGTGCCAGTAGTCTTAGGGGAGATACGCAGTATTTT
clone_size: -; j_call: TRBJ1-3; v_call: TRBV7-9; d_call: -; cdr3_aa: CASSLEGTGFGNTIYF; cdr3_nt: TGTGCCAGCAGCTTAGAGGGTACAGGGTTTGGAAACACCATATATTTT
clone_size: -; j_call: TRBJ2-1; v_call: TRBV27; d_call: TRBD1; cdr3_aa: CASSSPGQSYNEQFF; cdr3_nt: TGTGCCAGCAGTTCTCCGGGACAGAGTTACAATGAGCAGTTCTTC
clone_size: -; j_call: TRBJ1-1; v_call: TRBV5-6; d_call: TRBD1; cdr3_aa: CASSLFRDRGQRVEAFF; cdr3_nt: TGTGCCAGCAGTTTATTCCGGGACAGGGGGCAGAGGGTTGAAGCTTTCTTT
clone_size: -; j_call: TRBJ2-7; v_call: TRBV7-9; d_call: TRBD2; cdr3_aa: CASSLGTSVYEQYF; cdr3_nt: TGTGCCAGCAGCTTAGGGACTAGTGTCTACGAGCAGTACTTC
clone_size: -; j_call: TRBJ1-2; v_call: TRBV4-1; d_call: -; cdr3_aa: CASSQDGAGEYGYTF; cdr3_nt: TGCGCCAGCAGCCAAGACGGGGCAGGGGAGTATGGCTACACCTTC
clone_size: -; j_call: TRBJ1-1; v_call: TRBV13; d_call: -; cdr3_aa: CASSFYRGIPEAFF; cdr3_nt: TGTGCCAGCAGCTTCTATCGGGGTATCCCTGAAGCTTTCTTT
clone_size: -; j_call: TRBJ2-3; v_call: TRBV11-3; d_call: -; cdr3_aa: CASSRRRGTDTQYF; cdr3_nt: TGTGCCAGCAGCCGTAGGAGGGGCACAGATACGCAGTATTTT
clone_size: -; j_call: TRBJ1-1; v_call: TRBV29-1; d_call: -; cdr3_aa: CSVRLATEAFF; cdr3_nt: TGCAGTGTACGACTTGCCACTGAAGCTTTCTTT
clone_size: -; j_call: TRBJ2-1; v_call: TRBV7-3; d_call: -; cdr3_aa: CASSLRNSPEQFF; cdr3_nt: TGTGCCAGCAGCTTAAGAAATAGTCCTGAGCAGTTCTTC
clone_size: -; j_call: TRBJ1-5; v_call: TRBV6-5; d_call: -; cdr3_aa: CASSYATGNYQPQHF; cdr3_nt: TGTGCCAGCAGTTACGCCACCGGGAATTATCAGCCCCAGCATTTT
clone_size: once; j_call: TRBJ2-5; v_call: TRBV7-2; d_call: TRBD2; cdr3_aa: CASSRGTSGRKEETQYF; cdr3_nt: TGTGCCAGCAGCCGCGGGACTAGCGGGAGGAAGGAAGAGACCCAGTACTTC
clone_size: -; j_call: TRBJ1-5; v_call: TRBV2; d_call: TRBD1; cdr3_aa: CASSWDSNSNQPQHF; cdr3_nt: TGTGCCAGCAGCTGGGACAGCAATAGCAATCAGCCCCAGCATTTT
clone_size: few; j_call: TRBJ2-2; v_call: TRBV9; d_call: -; cdr3_aa: CASSVAGSNTGELFF; cdr3_nt: TGTGCCAGCAGCGTCGCGGGGTCGAACACCGGGGAGCTGTTTTTT
clone_size: -; j_call: TRBJ2-4; v_call: TRBV6-6; d_call: -; cdr3_aa: CASTGLGAKNIQYF; cdr3_nt: TGTGCCAGCACCGGACTGGGGGCCAAAAACATTCAGTACTTC
clone_size: -; j_call: TRBJ2-3; v_call: TRBV7-9; d_call: -; cdr3_aa: CASSGPDTQYF; cdr3_nt: TGTGCCAGCAGCGGCCCAGATACGCAGTATTTT
clone_size: -; j_call: TRBJ2-5; v_call: TRBV9; d_call: -; cdr3_aa: CASSEGLEETQYF; cdr3_nt: TGTGCCAGCAGCGAGGGACTGGAAGAGACCCAGTACTTC
clone_size: -; j_call: TRBJ1-2; v_call: TRBV6-1; d_call: TRBD1; cdr3_aa: CASSLYGQGSYGYTF; cdr3_nt: TGTGCCAGCAGCCTCTACGGACAGGGTAGCTATGGCTACACCTTC
clone_size: -; j_call: TRBJ1-2; v_call: TRBV6-5; d_call: -; cdr3_aa: CASRPDSNYGYTF; cdr3_nt: TGTGCCAGCCGCCCGGACAGTAACTATGGCTACACCTTC
clone_size: once; j_call: TRBJ1-1; v_call: TRBV5-1; d_call: -; cdr3_aa: CASSSGRGGTEAFF; cdr3_nt: TGCGCCAGCAGTTCCGGACGGGGGGGGACTGAAGCTTTCTTT
clone_size: -; j_call: TRBJ1-5; v_call: TRBV28; d_call: -; cdr3_aa: CATTGFSNQPQHF; cdr3_nt: TGTGCCACCACAGGGTTCAGCAATCAGCCCCAGCATTTT
clone_size: -; j_call: TRBJ2-7; v_call: TRBV29-1; d_call: TRBD2; cdr3_aa: CSAGGSRQVYEQYF; cdr3_nt: TGCAGCGCCGGCGGGAGCCGCCAAGTCTACGAGCAGTACTTC
clone_size: -; j_call: TRBJ1-4; v_call: TRBV4-2; d_call: -; cdr3_aa: CASSPEPYRVANEKLFF; cdr3_nt: TGTGCCAGCAGCCCGGAACCCTACAGGGTAGCTAATGAAAAACTGTTTTTT
clone_size: -; j_call: TRBJ1-2; v_call: TRBV29-1; d_call: -; cdr3_aa: CSAGQAGRDTF; cdr3_nt: TGCAGCGCTGGGCAGGCAGGGAGGGACACCTTC
clone_size: -; j_call: TRBJ1-1; v_call: TRBV18; d_call: -; cdr3_aa: CASSPQTVRNTEAFF; cdr3_nt: TGTGCCAGCTCACCACAGACTGTACGGAACACTGAAGCTTTCTTT
clone_size: -; j_call: TRBJ1-2; v_call: TRBV6-6; d_call: TRBD1; cdr3_aa: CASSYSKGQANYGYTF; cdr3_nt: TGTGCCAGCAGTTACTCGAAGGGACAGGCGAACTATGGCTACACCTTC
clone_size: -; j_call: TRBJ2-7; v_call: TRBV7-9; d_call: TRBD2; cdr3_aa: CASSQGTSRTYEQYF; cdr3_nt: TGTGCCAGCAGCCAGGGGACTAGCAGAACCTACGAGCAGTACTTC
clone_size: -; j_call: TRBJ2-7; v_call: TRBV6-6; d_call: -; cdr3_aa: CASKGQRSYEQYF; cdr3_nt: TGTGCCAGCAAGGGCCAGCGGAGTTACGAGCAGTACTTC
clone_size: -; j_call: TRBJ1-4; v_call: TRBV9; d_call: -; cdr3_aa: CASSLGGVNEKLFF; cdr3_nt: TGTGCCAGCAGCCTGGGGGGGGTTAATGAAAAACTGTTTTTT
clone_size: -; j_call: TRBJ1-2; v_call: TRBV7-8; d_call: -; cdr3_aa: CASSLVGLNYGYTF; cdr3_nt: TGTGCCAGCAGCTTAGTGGGGCTAAACTATGGCTACACCTTC
clone_size: many; j_call: TRBJ1-2; v_call: TRBV19; d_call: -; cdr3_aa: CASTRGVDYGYTF; cdr3_nt: TGTGCCAGTACTCGGGGGGTTGACTATGGCTACACCTTC
clone_size: -; j_call: TRBJ1-2; v_call: TRBV7-9; d_call: TRBD1; cdr3_aa: CASSVSGGSGYGYTF; cdr3_nt: TGTGCCAGCAGCGTATCAGGGGGCTCGGGCTATGGCTACACCTTC
clone_size: -; j_call: TRBJ1-6; v_call: TRBV20-1; d_call: -; cdr3_aa: CSARQVTVLHF; cdr3_nt: TGCAGTGCTAGACAGGTGACAGTCCTCCACTTT
clone_size: -; j_call: TRBJ1-2; v_call: TRBV9; d_call: -; cdr3_aa: CASSVDTAYGYTF; cdr3_nt: TGTGCCAGCAGCGTAGACACCGCCTATGGCTACACCTTC
clone_size: -; j_call: TRBJ2-1; v_call: TRBV14; d_call: TRBD2; cdr3_aa: CASSQEWSSGGNEQFF; cdr3_nt: TGTGCCAGCAGCCAAGAATGGTCTAGCGGGGGCAATGAGCAGTTCTTC
clone_size: -; j_call: TRBJ1-2; v_call: TRBV4-3; d_call: -; cdr3_aa: CASSQDSNRGNYGYTF; cdr3_nt: TGCGCCAGCAGCCAAGACTCCAATCGAGGGAACTATGGCTACACCTTC
clone_size: -; j_call: TRBJ2-3; v_call: TRBV5-1; d_call: -; cdr3_aa: CASSEPGSAQYF; cdr3_nt: TGCGCCAGCAGCGAACCCGGGTCTGCGCAGTATTTT
clone_size: -; j_call: TRBJ2-7; v_call: TRBV7-3; d_call: -; cdr3_aa: CASSLRSSGPYEQYF; cdr3_nt: TGTGCCAGCAGCTTAAGGTCGAGCGGGCCCTACGAGCAGTACTTC
clone_size: -; j_call: TRBJ2-5; v_call: TRBV5-1; d_call: -; cdr3_aa: CASSLGGSETQYF; cdr3_nt: TGCGCCAGCAGCTTAGGTGGGAGCGAGACCCAGTACTTC
clone_size: -; j_call: TRBJ1-2; v_call: TRBV9; d_call: -; cdr3_aa: CASSLNYGYTF; cdr3_nt: TGTGCCAGCAGTCTAAACTATGGCTACACCTTC
clone_size: -; j_call: TRBJ1-2; v_call: TRBV15; d_call: TRBD1; cdr3_aa: CATSRFGTGTNYGYTF; cdr3_nt: TGTGCCACCAGCAGATTCGGGACAGGAACTAACTATGGCTACACCTTC
clone_size: -; j_call: TRBJ1-4; v_call: TRBV15; d_call: -; cdr3_aa: CATSRDPAGKGEKLFF; cdr3_nt: TGTGCCACCAGCAGAGATCCGGCAGGGAAGGGTGAAAAACTGTTTTTT
clone_size: -; j_call: TRBJ1-2; v_call: TRBV28; d_call: TRBD1; cdr3_aa: CASSQGAYGYTF; cdr3_nt: TGTGCCAGCAGTCAGGGGGCCTATGGCTACACCTTC
clone_size: -; j_call: TRBJ2-5; v_call: TRBV7-9; d_call: -; cdr3_aa: CSSSFSQETQYF; cdr3_nt: TGTTCCAGCAGCTTTTCACAAGAGACCCAGTACTTC
clone_size: -; j_call: TRBJ2-3; v_call: TRBV7-2; d_call: TRBD2; cdr3_aa: CASSRPLAGIISSTDTQYF; cdr3_nt: TGTGCCAGCAGCCGGCCACTAGCGGGGATTATCTCTAGCACAGATACGCAGTATTTT
clone_size: -; j_call: TRBJ1-2; v_call: TRBV5-1; d_call: TRBD1; cdr3_aa: CASSLRTGPPLDGYTF; cdr3_nt: TGCGCCAGCAGCTTAAGGACAGGGCCCCCTTTAGATGGCTACACCTTC